A single sample gave rise to the 24 T cell receptor beta chains below, sequenced in a study of blood T cells in healthy people across ages. With a J-beta primer mix and a sample-barcoded 5' primer, a second PCR ran 7 to 11 cycles. TCRdb ran MiXCR on the 5' RACE reads and lists one entry per CDR3 protein. The data contain about 780,000 distinct CDR3 sequences, 35% to 50% of them singletons. The sequenced sample consisted of blood. Receptors were obtained from an older man in good health.

A note on this clonotype: This could be a read error, since a much larger clone is one nucleotide away. The chain carries TRBV4-3 and TRBJ2-3; D not certain. Deletions cut 1 base from V and 0 bases from J, with 8 bases between. CDR3 size: 15 residues. Germline values: CDR1 LGHNA, CDR2 YSLEER. Here the CDR3 reads CASSQVHSSTDTQYF. CDR3 in DNA: TGCGCCAGCAGCCAAGTCCACAGTAGCACAGATACGCAGTATTTT.

The chain is built from TRBV29-1 and TRBJ1-4; D gene uncertain. CDR1 is SQVTM, CDR2 ANQGSEA, per germline. The CDR3 has 15 residues. V was trimmed by 7 bases and J by 2 bases, leaving 17 bases between them. The CDR3 nucleotides read TGCAGCGCAGGAGATAGAACCCCCACTAATGAAAAACTGTTTTTT. This codes for CSAGDRTPTNEKLFF.

The CDR3 coding sequence is TGTGCCAGCAGTTCTCTGGGTATGGGCACTGAAGCTTTCTTT. Translating gives CASSSLGMGTEAFF. The chain links TRBV27 to TRBJ1-1; D is uncertain. The CDR3 is 14 residues long. V was cut by 4 bases and J by 4 bases, with 13 bases left in between. Germline V gene sequence: CDR1 MNHEY, CDR2 SMNVEV (reference sequence).

The V call is TRBV7-2, the J call TRBJ2-3; D is perhaps TRBD2 (5 bases). V lost 4 bases to trimming and J lost 2 bases, with 19 bases between them. Germline values: CDR1 SGHTA, CDR2 FQGNSA. The CDR3 covers 17 residues. CDR3 sequence reads: CASSSAVAGLPTDTQYF. Written as DNA, the CDR3 is TGTGCCAGCAGCTCCGCAGTCGCGGGTTTGCCCACAGATACGCAGTATTTT.

The chain joins TRBV7-9 to TRBJ2-1; 11 bases match TRBD2. The CDR3 totals 16 residues. After removal of 1 base from V and 6 bases from J, the junction contained 5 bases not matched to a gene. The V gene's germline CDR1 is SEHNR and CDR2 FQNEAQ (reference sequence). CDR3 nucleotide sequence: TGTGCCAGCAGCTTAGTAGCGGGAGGGGTACCCAATGAGCAGTTCTTC. Protein sequence: CASSLVAGGVPNEQFF.

The chain has TRBV5-1 and TRBJ2-1, with 9 bases lining up with TRBD2. Trimming took 8 bases from V and 4 from J; bases not matched to a gene: 13. CDR1 is SGHRS and CDR2 is YFSETQ in the germline V gene. This CDR3 is 16 amino acids long. DNA of the CDR3: TGCGCCAGTCGGGGCATTAGCGGGAGTTCGTACAATGAGCAGTTCTTC. This codes for CASRGISGSSYNEQFF. Together with reference TRBV5-1 and TRBJ2-1, the CDR3 gives the full variable domain: KAGVTQTPRYLIKTRGQQVTLSCSPISGHRSVSWYQQTPGQGLQFLFEYFSETQRNKGNFPGRFSGRQFSNSRSEMNVSTLELGDSALYLCASRGISGSSYNEQFFGPGTRLTVL.

V usage is TRBV20-1 and J usage is TRBJ2-1; TRBD2 aligns across 8 bases. The CDR3 is made up of 16 amino acids. Germline trimming cut 0 bases from V and 4 bases from J; bases unmatched to any gene: 8. Germline V gives CDR1 DFQATT, CDR2 SNEGSKA (reference sequence). Here the CDR3 reads CSARDRTGGLYNEQFF. The CDR3 bases are TGCAGTGCTAGAGATCGGACGGGAGGGCTTTACAATGAGCAGTTCTTC.

This clonotype has only a few counts. This chain connects TRBV20-1 to TRBJ2-1, with D hard to call. The CDR3 spans 13 residues. The ends were cut back, 3 bases at V and 4 bases at J, with 10 bases in the middle. Per germline, CDR1 DFQATT and CDR2 SNEGSKA (reference sequence). The CDR3 DNA follows: TGCAGTGCTAGTTACTGGGAATACAATGAGCAGTTCTTC. Protein: CSASYWEYNEQFF.

The CDR3 bases are TGTGCCAGCAGTGAAAACTCAGGTAGCGGCATTCAGTACTTC. It specifies CASSENSGSGIQYF. The rearrangement uses TRBV2 and TRBJ2-5; perhaps TRBD2 as D (6 bases). The end of the DNA is better explained by TRBJ2-4, so the J call may be wrong. This CDR3 is built from 14 residues. Germline CDR1 reads SNHLY; CDR2 reads FYNNEI.

This clonotype was counted only a few times. The chain links TRBV7-2 to TRBJ1-5; TRBD1 matches at 11 bases. Trimming cost V 5 bases and J 7 bases; bases outside gene matches: 7. Germline values: CDR1 SGHTA, CDR2 FQGNSA. The CDR3 is 15 amino acids. The CDR3 sequence is CASSIGQGAGQPQHF. The CDR3 nucleotides read TGTGCCAGCAGCATCGGACAGGGGGCAGGGCAGCCCCAGCATTTT. The variable domain in full, completed from reference TRBV7-2 and TRBJ1-5, reads GAGVSQSPSNKVTEKGKDVELRCDPISGHTALYWYRQSLGQGLEFLIYFQGNSAPDKSGLPSDRFSAERTGGSVSTLTIQRTQQEDSAVYLCASSIGQGAGQPQHFGDGTRLSIL.

J is TRBJ2-1 and V is TRBV27; 11 positions match TRBD2. The DNA end is a closer match to TRBJ2-7, so the J assignment may be wrong. Germline CDR1 reads MNHEY; CDR2 reads SMNVEV (reference sequence). This CDR3 has 16 amino acids. As DNA, the CDR3 is TGTGCCAGCGGCCGGGGAGCACTAGCGGGAGACTATGAGCAGTACTTC. Translation gives CASGRGALAGDYEQYF.

This clonotype was picked up a small number of times. The V and J genes are TRBV24-1 and TRBJ2-5; the D is unclear. Germline V gene sequence: CDR1 KGHDR, CDR2 SFDVKD. The CDR3 is 16 residues long. V lost 2 bases and J lost 5, with 17 bases in between. This chain's CDR3 is CATSDSGRAPMETQYF. In nucleotides, the CDR3 is TGTGCCACCAGTGATTCCGGACGGGCCCCAATGGAGACCCAGTACTTC.

The gene calls are TRBV5-1 and TRBJ1-2; perhaps TRBD1 as D (6 bases). Trimming took off 8 bases at V and 3 bases at J, with 17 bases between the two ends. The CDR3 length is 14 residues. CDR1 is SGHRS and CDR2 is YFSETQ in the germline V gene. CDR3 DNA: TGCGCCAGTTCCCAGGAGGGGGGTGACTATGGCTACACCTTC. Protein product: CASSQEGGDYGYTF.

Only one count was recorded for this clonotype. The rearrangement uses TRBV11-2 and TRBJ2-3, with D maybe TRBD1 (6 bases). V lost 4 bases to trimming and J lost 6 bases, with 8 bases between them. From germline, CDR1 is SGHAT and CDR2 FQNNGV. The CDR3 has 12 residues. The CDR3, as DNA: TGTGCCAGCAGCTACACAGGGGATACGCAGTATTTT. This codes for CASSYTGDTQYF.

This chain links TRBV28 with TRBJ1-2; D perhaps matches TRBD1 (6 bases). Trimming removed 7 bases at V and 5 bases at J, with 20 bases between. Germline V CDR1 and CDR2: MDHEN, SYDVKM. The CDR3 totals 15 residues. CDR3 bases: TGTGCCAGCACCCTGGGGGCGGGGGCAGGGTATGGCTACACCTTC. Amino acids: CASTLGAGAGYGYTF.

The chain is built from TRBV7-3 and TRBJ2-5, with 9 bases fitting TRBD2. V was pared by 5 bases and J by 5 bases, with 15 bases of the junction left unmatched. Germline CDR1 SGHTA, CDR2 FQGTGA. CDR3 length equals 17 residues. The CDR3, as DNA: TGTGCCAGCAGCCCCCAGGGTAGCGGGAGAACCAGCGAGACCCAGTACTTC. Residues: CASSPQGSGRTSETQYF.

The rearrangement uses TRBV3-1 and TRBJ2-3; 9 bases match TRBD1. Germline V gene lookup returns CDR1 LGHDT and CDR2 YNNKEL (reference sequence). Trimming removed 4 bases from V and 2 bases from J; junction bases left unmatched: 10. The CDR3 sequence is 17 residues long. CDR3 DNA sequence: TGTGCCAGCAGCCTAACAGGGGGCTCCATTTACACAGATACGCAGTATTTT. As protein: CASSLTGGSIYTDTQYF.

This clonotype was observed a handful of times. The J gene is TRBJ1-2, the V gene TRBV20-1, with a tentative D call TRBD1 (5 bases). V was shortened by 3 bases and J by 8 bases, with 16 bases between the two germline ends. The CDR3 runs to 13 residues. Looked up from germline, CDR1 is DFQATT and CDR2 is SNEGSKA (reference sequence). The CDR3 DNA reads TGCAGTGCTAGTAATATAGGGTGGGACGGCTACACCTTC. Protein sequence: CSASNIGWDGYTF.

This chain's CDR3 is CASSPTGTGLNNEQFF. The CDR3 DNA follows: TGTGCCAGCTCACCGACCGGGACAGGGCTTAACAATGAGCAGTTCTTC. This rearrangement joins TRBV18 to TRBJ2-1; 9 nucleotides line up with TRBD1. V was clipped by 3 bases and J by 5 bases; unmatched bases: 8. The CDR3 extends over 16 amino acids. Germline V gives CDR1 KGHSH, CDR2 LQKENI.

This clonotype has just a few counts. The rearrangement joins TRBV5-1 to TRBJ2-7; 8 bases fit TRBD2. V lost 4 bases and J lost 3; bases outside the gene matches: 18. The CDR3 is 18 amino acids. Germline loops: CDR1 SGHRS, CDR2 YFSETQ. This chain's CDR3 is CASSQNLGTSGHIYEQYF. CDR3 sequence (DNA): TGCGCCAGCAGCCAAAACCTCGGGACTAGTGGCCACATCTACGAGCAGTACTTC.

The V gene is TRBV30, the J gene TRBJ2-7; TRBD2 agrees at 12 bases. V was pared by 2 bases and J by 3 bases, with 2 bases of the junction left unmatched. CDR1 GTSNPN and CDR2 SVGIG come from the germline V gene (reference sequence). There are 14 residues in the CDR3. In DNA, the CDR3 is TGTGCCTGGAGTCCGGGACTAGCGGGCTACGAGCAGTACTTC. Protein sequence: CAWSPGLAGYEQYF.

As regards this clonotype: A much larger clone differs from this one at a single base, so this may be a read error. The rearrangement uses TRBV20-1 and TRBJ2-1; 11 bases fit TRBD2. Germline CDR1 reads DFQATT; CDR2 reads SNEGSKA (reference sequence). This CDR3 comprises 17 residues. Trimming took 5 bases from V and 0 from J; bases not matched to a gene: 9. The CDR3 sequence: CSALGWTSGHSYNEQFF. DNA for the CDR3: TGCAGTGCTCTCGGCTGGACTAGCGGGCACTCCTACAATGAGCAGTTCTTC.

This clonotype has a handful of counts. V is TRBV5-5 and J is TRBJ2-4; D is ambiguous. CDR1 and CDR2 (germline): SGHKS, YYEKEE (reference sequence). There are 15 residues in the CDR3. Trimming removed 6 bases at V and 3 bases at J, with 16 bases between. As DNA, the CDR3 is TGTGCCAGCACCAACTCAGGCGCCGGCAAAAACATTCAGTACTTC. Translating gives CASTNSGAGKNIQYF.

This chain connects TRBV5-1 to TRBJ2-5, with 15 bases aligning to TRBD2. Unmatched junction bases numbered 3, after V lost 4 bases and J lost 5 bases. Germline V gene lookup returns CDR1 SGHRS and CDR2 YFSETQ. This CDR3 spans 15 amino acids. CDR3 loop: CASSDGTSGRETQYF. The CDR3 coding sequence is TGCGCCAGCAGCGACGGGACTAGCGGGAGGGAGACCCAGTACTTC.